The sample holds a few counts of the clone carrying this TCR beta chain. Antigen: not known. The data belong to a study of cytomegalovirus exposure and HLA in healthy donors. Whole-study results and caveats: As a later analysis revealed, most CMV-associated TCR beta chains appeared HLA-restricted. Across donors, sequencing depth was assumed by presence/absence analyses to be roughly uniform.

The PCR made use of 60 Vbeta and 13 Jbeta primers. Measured with immunoSEQ multiplex PCR; TCRdb has only the in-frame clones, and not every one. This table holds about 160,000 clones, 68% found once. The CDR3 consists of 13 residues. Trimming took 0 bases from V and 11 from J, leaving 13 bases between them. Germline CDR1 and CDR2: LGHNA and YSLEER. The sequencing sample was made of PBMCs. This sequence originates from a man between 50 and 59 years old in good health and CMV-seronegative. The chain employs TRBV4-3 and TRBJ1-1, with D unresolved. As DNA, the CDR3 is TGCGCCAGCAGCCAAGATAATTTCGGGGTGGCTTTCTTT. This encodes CASSQDNFGVAFF.